The 24 T cell receptor beta chains presented below share a single source sample, sequenced in a study of shared clonotypes between healthy human individuals. The assay was immunoSEQ multiplex PCR, and TCRdb's table has in-frame clones only and misses some. The sample gives approximately 2.5 million clones, 93% of which show up once; 0.35% to 0.45% is in the top ten. The sample comprised naive CD4+ T cells from PBMCs. Noted subset: CD45RA+ positively selected. The receptors come from a man aged 18-30 years in good health. Some clones in this sample may be carry-over from other donors' samples.

This chain's CDR3 is CASSPGLARPEQFF. As DNA, the CDR3 is TGTGCCAGCAGTCCGGGACTAGCTCGACCTGAGCAGTTCTTC. The gene calls are TRBV28 and TRBJ2-1; TRBD2 matches 9 bases. This CDR3 has 14 amino acids. Per germline, CDR1 MDHEN and CDR2 SYDVKM. Unmatched junction bases numbered 8, after V lost 5 bases and J lost 9 bases.

The chain uses TRBV21-1 and TRBJ1-4; TRBD1 is the table's D call, not checked against the DNA. TRBV21-1 is a pseudogene locus. The CDR3 is made up of 15 amino acids. In DNA, the CDR3 is TGTGCCAGCAGCTTTTGGTGTGACAGGGCCGAAAAACTGTTTTTT. Amino acids: CASSFWCDRAEKLFF.

The chain is built from TRBV7-6 and TRBJ2-1, with TRBD2 identical over 7 bases. Germline CDR1 SGHVS, CDR2 FNYEAQ. The CDR3 runs 17 residues. The trim removed 1 base at V and 2 bases at J, leaving 8 bases unmatched. The CDR3 region has the DNA TGTGCCAGCAGCTTAGGAGGTGGGCGGGAGCCCTACAATGAGCAGTTCTTC. It yields the protein CASSLGGGREPYNEQFF.

This chain links TRBV30 with TRBJ2-7, with D perhaps assigned TRBD1 or TRBD2 (7 bases each). Trimming took 5 bases from V and 7 from J, leaving 15 bases between them. Germline V gene sequence: CDR1 GTSNPN, CDR2 SVGIG (reference sequence). The CDR3 extends over 12 amino acids. CDR3 region: CAWDQGGGEQYF. As DNA, the CDR3 is TGTGCCTGGGACCAGGGGGGAGGGGAGCAGTACTTC.

The chain carries TRBV7-2 and TRBJ2-3, with 8 bases aligning to TRBD1. This CDR3 has 13 residues. Unmatched junction bases numbered 1, after V lost 3 bases and J lost 5 bases. Germline V CDR1 and CDR2: SGHTA, FQGNSA. CDR3 DNA: TGTGCCAGCAGCTTCGGGACAGGAGATACGCAGTATTTT. Amino acid sequence: CASSFGTGDTQYF.

The V and J genes are TRBV7-2 and TRBJ2-7; TRBD1 matches at 12 bases. CDR1 SGHTA and CDR2 FQGNSA come from the germline V gene. This CDR3 spans 14 amino acids. V shed 5 bases and J 5 bases; nucleotides not matched to a gene: 4. The CDR3 loop reads CASSRGQGANEQYF. The DNA for the CDR3 is TGTGCCAGCAGCCGGGGACAGGGGGCGAACGAGCAGTACTTC.

The chain joins TRBV28 to TRBJ2-5; 7 bases fit TRBD1. The CDR3 has 17 amino acids. The germline CDR1 and CDR2 sequences are MDHEN and SYDVKM. The V and J ends lost 4 bases and 0 bases, in that order; junction bases with no gene match: 11. CDR3 region: CASSSQPGQKYQETQYF. In nucleotides, the CDR3 is TGTGCCAGCAGTTCGCAGCCGGGACAGAAGTACCAAGAGACCCAGTACTTC.

This clone came up once. CDR3 in amino acids: CASSSTGDSNEKLFF. CDR3 DNA sequence: TGTGCCAGCAGCTCGACAGGGGATTCTAATGAAAAACTGTTTTTT. The chain carries TRBV7-8 and TRBJ1-4, with 8 bases aligning to TRBD1. CDR3 size: 15 residues. V was clipped by 4 bases and J by 3 bases; unmatched bases: 4. The germline V gene encodes CDR1 SGHVS and CDR2 FQNEAQ.

V is TRBV6-6 and J is TRBJ2-3; no definite D call. The V gene lost 6 bases and the J gene lost 0 bases, with 7 bases spanning the gap. Germline V lookup: CDR1 MNHNY, CDR2 SVGAGI (reference sequence). This CDR3 contains 13 residues. The CDR3 DNA reads as TGTGCCAGCAGAACAGACAGCACAGATACGCAGTATTTT. This encodes CASRTDSTDTQYF.

V is TRBV5-1 and J is TRBJ2-3, with D uncertain. Germline CDR1 and CDR2: SGHRS and YFSETQ. The CDR3 covers 15 residues. The V end lost 0 bases, the J end lost 2 bases, and 10 bases lay between the germline ends. The CDR3 is CASSLVVGPTDTQYF. The DNA of the CDR3 is TGCGCCAGCAGCTTGGTCGTCGGCCCCACAGATACGCAGTATTTT.

The CDR3 sequence: CASSSGLAGAYEQYF. The CDR3, as DNA: TGTGCCAGCTCAAGTGGACTAGCGGGGGCCTACGAGCAGTACTTC. The chain is built from TRBV18 and TRBJ2-7, with 13 positions matching TRBD2. Trimming removed 5 bases from V and 2 bases from J; junction bases left unmatched: 3. Germline V lookup: CDR1 KGHSH, CDR2 LQKENI. This CDR3 is 15 amino acids long.

For this clone: The sample holds other DNA sequences that translate to the same CDR3. V usage is TRBV9 and J usage is TRBJ2-5; no firm D call. V lost 4 bases to trimming and J lost 5 bases, with 12 bases between them. CDR3 length equals 13 residues. CDR1 and CDR2 from the germline V gene are SGDLS and YYNGEE. The CDR3 DNA reads as TGTGCCAGCAGCCCATCGGGTGGGGAGACCCAGTACTTC. The encoded protein is CASSPSGGETQYF.

The chain joins TRBV5-1 to TRBJ2-3; 7 bases line up with TRBD2. Germline-derived CDR1 and CDR2 are SGHRS and YFSETQ. V was pared by 4 bases and J by 4 bases, with 6 bases of the junction left unmatched. The CDR3 has 14 amino acids. CDR3 DNA: TGCGCCAGCAGCCAACTAGCGCGCGCAGATACGCAGTATTTT. Protein: CASSQLARADTQYF.

The V and J genes are TRBV2 and TRBJ2-1; 12 bases align to TRBD2. J lost 5 bases, V lost 2 bases, and 1 base had no gene match. Per germline, CDR1 SNHLY and CDR2 FYNNEI. CDR3 length equals 15 residues. CDR3 nucleotides: TGTGCCAGCAGTGAACGGACTAGCGGGAACAATGAGCAGTTCTTC. It is translated as CASSERTSGNNEQFF.

V and J are TRBV4-1 and TRBJ2-7; the D gene could be TRBD1 or TRBD2 (5 bases each). The germline gives CDR1 MGHRA, CDR2 YSYEKL. V was shortened by 3 bases and J by 0 bases, with 12 bases between the two germline ends. The CDR3 is 15 residues long. The CDR3 here is CASSHPGASSYEQYF. For the CDR3, the DNA is TGCGCCAGCAGCCACCCCGGGGCGAGCTCCTACGAGCAGTACTTC.

The J gene is TRBJ2-3, the V gene TRBV6-6; 9 bases agree with TRBD1. The V gene end was trimmed by 5 bases and the J gene end by 1 base; junction bases not matched to a gene: 7. Germline CDR1 and CDR2: MNHNY and SVGAGI (reference sequence). The length of the CDR3 is 16 residues. CDR3 nucleotides: TGTGCCAGCAGTCTCCGACAGGGGGACGGCACAGATACGCAGTATTTT. It specifies CASSLRQGDGTDTQYF.

The chain links TRBV10-3 to TRBJ1-2; 7 bases align to TRBD1. Germline V gene sequence: CDR1 ENHRY, CDR2 SYGVKD. The length of the CDR3 is 13 residues. V was pared by 3 bases and J by 6 bases, with 4 bases of the junction left unmatched. CDR3 DNA sequence: TGTGCCATCAGTGAAACAGGGGAGGATGGCTACACCTTC. This codes for CAISETGEDGYTF.

The chain links TRBV28 to TRBJ1-2; D is undetermined. Germline V gene lookup returns CDR1 MDHEN and CDR2 SYDVKM. The CDR3 is 12 residues long. V gave up 3 bases and J gave up 0 bases, with 2 bases separating them. In DNA, the CDR3 is TGTGCCAGCAGTTTTACTAACTATGGCTACACCTTC. It yields the protein CASSFTNYGYTF.

The chain combines TRBV28 with TRBJ2-5; D gene ambiguous. The CDR3 consists of 14 residues. CDR1 is MDHEN and CDR2 is SYDVKM in the germline V gene. V dropped 6 bases and J dropped 10 bases, with 21 bases sitting between them. This CDR3 is CASRRDTLSGDQYF. The CDR3 DNA follows: TGTGCCAGCAGAAGAGATACTCTATCCGGCGACCAGTACTTC.

J is TRBJ2-1 and V is TRBV5-1; 8 nucleotides match TRBD1. Germline CDR1 is SGHRS and CDR2 is YFSETQ. The CDR3 has 14 residues. With V trimmed by 0 bases and J by 10 bases, 6 bases remained unmatched. The chain's CDR3 is CASSLVQGANEQFF. The CDR3 nucleotides are TGCGCCAGCAGCTTGGTCCAGGGGGCGAACGAGCAGTTCTTC.

This clone was seen more than once but under ten times. A junction end diverges from the germline sequence, so it may reflect a read error. The rearrangement uses TRBV6-5 and TRBJ2-3; 10 nucleotides line up with TRBD1. This CDR3 region has 13 residues. CDR1 and CDR2 from the germline V gene are MNHEY and SVGAGI. The CDR3 DNA is TGTGCCAGCAGTGAGATTATCGGGACAGGGGATGTTTTT. This codes for CASSEIIGTGDVF.

This clone was detected only once. The chain has TRBV6-6 and TRBJ1-1; tentatively, D is TRBD1 (5 bases). CDR1 is MNHNY, CDR2 SVGAGI, per germline (reference sequence). V gave up 4 bases and J gave up 4 bases, with 19 bases separating them. There are 16 residues in the CDR3. CDR3 residues: CASSSRDGKWGTEAFF. The CDR3, as DNA: TGTGCCAGCAGTTCCCGGGACGGAAAATGGGGCACTGAAGCTTTCTTT.

The V and J genes are TRBV30 and TRBJ1-2; TRBD1 might be the D (5 bases). In germline, CDR1 is GTSNPN, CDR2 SVGIG (reference sequence). The CDR3 spans 13 residues. Trimming took off 0 bases at V and 4 bases at J, with 9 bases between the two ends. This CDR3 is CAWSVRGGYGYTF. The CDR3 nucleotides are TGTGCCTGGAGTGTACGCGGGGGCTATGGCTACACCTTC.

The chain is built from TRBV4-1 and TRBJ2-1, with D tentatively TRBD2 (5 bases). This CDR3 region has 16 residues. Germline V gene lookup returns CDR1 MGHRA and CDR2 YSYEKL. Trimming shortened V by 6 bases and J by 6 bases, and 21 bases separated the two germline ends. The CDR3 spells CASRRAFGERGNEQFF. In DNA, the CDR3 is TGCGCCAGCAGGCGGGCGTTTGGGGAGCGAGGCAATGAGCAGTTCTTC.